The 15 T cell receptor beta chains below come from one sample, sequenced in a study of PD-L1 blockade in urothelial cancer. Profiled with immunoSEQ multiplex PCR; TCRdb holds only in-frame clones, not every one. The data contain just under 40,000 clones, approximately 90% of them singletons. The source was PBMCs, collected around atezolizumab (anti-PD-L1) treatment. These receptors all come from a man in his 60s with urothelial cancer.

The chain carries TRBV9 and TRBJ2-5; a possible D gene is TRBD2 (6 bases). Germline lookup yields CDR1 SGDLS and CDR2 YYNGEE. The CDR3 is made up of 13 amino acids. The V end lost 0 bases, the J end lost 5 bases, and 8 bases lay between the germline ends. CDR3 DNA: TGTGCCAGCAGCGTAGTTGGGGGGGAGACCCAGTACTTC. This encodes CASSVVGGETQYF.

The V and J genes are TRBV11-2 and TRBJ1-2; TRBD1 matches 7 bases. Trimming at V came to 5 bases and at J to 8 bases, leaving 11 bases not matched to a gene. Germline CDR1 and CDR2: SGHAT and FQNNGV. The CDR3 covers 14 residues. The chain's CDR3 is CASSPGQPSGGYTF. As DNA, the CDR3 is TGTGCCAGCAGCCCGGGACAGCCCAGTGGAGGCTACACCTTC.

V gene TRBV10-3 combines with J gene TRBJ2-3; 9 bases align to TRBD1. CDR1 is ENHRY and CDR2 is SYGVKD in the germline V gene. This CDR3 has 13 residues. V lost 10 bases and J lost 3; bases outside the gene matches: 5. CDR3: CATPGQGTDTQYF. The CDR3 region has the DNA TGTGCCACCCCGGGACAGGGAACAGATACGCAGTATTTT.

This sequence joins TRBV6-1 and TRBJ2-7; 8 bases are shared with TRBD1. This CDR3 is built from 15 residues. Germline assignment: CDR1 MNHNS and CDR2 SASEGT. The V and J ends lost 4 bases and 2 bases, in that order; junction bases with no gene match: 7. CDR3 amino acids: CASSADRGLPYEQYF. The DNA of the CDR3 is TGTGCCAGCAGTGCCGACAGGGGTCTACCCTACGAGCAGTACTTC.

The chain is built from TRBV7-2 and TRBJ2-7; 7 nucleotides agree with TRBD2. The CDR3 is made up of 15 amino acids. CDR1 is SGHTA and CDR2 is FQGNSA in the germline V gene. V was clipped by 0 bases and J by 2 bases; unmatched bases: 4. The chain's CDR3 is CASSLAGRGAYEQYF. The CDR3 DNA reads as TGTGCCAGCAGCTTAGCGGGTCGGGGGGCCTACGAGCAGTACTTC.

The chain joins TRBV7-9 to TRBJ2-5; TRBD2 is a possible D gene (5 bases). The V gene's germline CDR1 is SEHNR and CDR2 FQNEAQ (reference sequence). V was cut by 5 bases and J by 4 bases, with 17 bases left in between. CDR3 length equals 15 residues. The CDR3 protein is CASSAAYPRGETQYF. CDR3 coding DNA: TGTGCCAGCAGCGCTGCGTATCCCCGGGGAGAGACCCAGTACTTC. Together with reference TRBV7-9 and TRBJ2-5, the CDR3 gives the full variable domain: DTGVSQNPRHKITKRGQNVTFRCDPISEHNRLYWYRQTLGQGPEFLTYFQNEAQLEKSRLLSDRFSAERPKGSFSTLEIQRTEQGDSAMYLCASSAAYPRGETQYFGPGTRLLVL.

The chain uses TRBV2 and TRBJ1-2; 8 nucleotides match TRBD1. Trimming at V came to 9 bases and at J to 6 bases, leaving 9 bases not matched to a gene. Germline assignment: CDR1 SNHLY and CDR2 FYNNEI. This CDR3 has 13 amino acids. CDR3 nucleotide sequence: TGTGCCAGTCACAGGGGGGCGCGAGATGGCTACACCTTC. Translation: CASHRGARDGYTF.

The chain recombines TRBV5-1 with TRBJ1-4, with D maybe TRBD1 (6 bases). The CDR3 length is 19 residues. V was shortened by 4 bases and J by 4 bases, with 26 bases between the two germline ends. Germline V gene sequence: CDR1 SGHRS, CDR2 YFSETQ. This CDR3 is CASSAGGGGSLNFNEKLFF. The DNA of the CDR3 is TGCGCCAGCAGCGCCGGAGGGGGGGGGAGCTTGAACTTTAATGAAAAACTGTTTTTT.

This clone was seen just once. Since the CDR3 does not end with the conserved phenylalanine or tryptophan, this likely comes from a read error. The chain joins TRBV5-4 to TRBJ1-1; 8 nucleotides agree with TRBD1. J was trimmed by 4 bases and V by 4 bases; bases with no gene match: 3. Germline CDR1 reads SGHNT; CDR2 reads YYREEE (reference sequence). This CDR3 comprises 13 residues. CDR3 nucleotides: TGTGCCAGCAGCCCCGGACAGGGCACTGAAGCTTTCCTT. It specifies CASSPGQGTEAFL.

The rearrangement uses TRBV29-1 and TRBJ1-1, with 8 positions matching TRBD1. CDR1 SQVTM and CDR2 ANQGSEA come from the germline V gene. The V and J ends lost 7 bases and 1 base, in that order; junction bases with no gene match: 11. The CDR3 loop spans 15 amino acids. CDR3 in amino acids: CSATDREKANTEAFF. CDR3 sequence (DNA): TGCAGCGCCACGGACAGGGAGAAGGCGAACACTGAAGCTTTCTTT.

V is TRBV10-3 and J is TRBJ2-3; TRBD2 aligns across 12 bases. CDR3 length: 17 residues. Germline V CDR1 and CDR2: ENHRY, SYGVKD. The J segment lost 4 bases and the V segment lost 4 bases, leaving 9 bases of the junction unmatched. Here the CDR3 reads CAISGSSGRARADTQYF. As DNA, the CDR3 is TGTGCCATCAGTGGGTCTAGCGGGAGGGCCAGAGCAGATACGCAGTATTTT.

CDR3 sequence (DNA): TGTGCCAGCAGTTTACCCCTCCGGGTAGCGGGGGGGCCAGATACGCAGTATTTT. This gives the protein CASSLPLRVAGGPDTQYF. The chain has TRBV28 and TRBJ2-3, with 11 positions matching TRBD2. The CDR3 has 18 residues. The germline V gene has CDR1 MDHEN and CDR2 SYDVKM. The trim removed 2 bases at V and 4 bases at J, leaving 11 bases unmatched.

J is TRBJ2-1 and V is TRBV11-2; 12 positions agree with TRBD2. The V gene end was trimmed by 5 bases and the J gene end by 7 bases; junction bases not matched to a gene: 6. Germline values: CDR1 SGHAT, CDR2 FQNNGV. This CDR3 is 15 amino acids long. CDR3: CASSRGLAGRNEQFF. The CDR3 DNA reads TGTGCCAGCAGCCGCGGACTAGCGGGACGGAATGAGCAGTTCTTC.

The genes are TRBV21-1 and TRBJ2-7; TRBD2, the table's D call, was not compared with the DNA. TRBV21-1 is marked as a pseudogene. CDR3 length: 15 residues. DNA of the CDR3: TGTGCCAGCAGCAAAGCTGCGGGGGGGCCCTGGGAGCAGTACTTC. Amino acid sequence: CASSKAAGGPWEQYF.

The chain couples TRBV2 to TRBJ2-1, with 11 nucleotides matching TRBD2. The trim removed 11 bases at V and 9 bases at J, leaving 12 bases unmatched. Germline V gives CDR1 SNHLY, CDR2 FYNNEI. The CDR3 sequence is 14 residues long. CDR3 residues: CASRSGTSGGEQFF. CDR3 nucleotides: TGTGCCTCTCGATCCGGGACTAGCGGCGGTGAGCAGTTCTTC. Combining the CDR3 with reference TRBV2 and TRBJ2-1 gives the whole variable domain EPEVTQTPSHQVTQMGQEVILRCVPISNHLYFYWYRQILGQKVEFLVSFYNNEISEKSEIFDDQFSVERPDGSNFTLKIRSTKLEDSAMYFCASRSGTSGGEQFFGPGTRLTVL.